Given below is one TCR beta chain in context. Other DNA sequences in this sample translate to the same CDR3. The CDR3 extends over 13 amino acids. Germline V lookup: CDR1 SGHRS, CDR2 YFSETQ. V shed 2 bases and J shed 0 bases, with 4 bases lying between them. These data are taken from a study of control samples from healthy donors and cancer patients. Only in-frame clones appear in the TCRdb table, and some are missing; sequencing was by immunoSEQ multiplex PCR. This sample has approximately 100,000 clones, with about 81% found just once. The chain links TRBV5-1 to TRBJ2-3; D gene unclear. The TCR comes from a man aged 65-85 years with lung cancer. The sequenced sample was PBMCs. In DNA, the CDR3 is TGCGCCAGCAGCTTAGACAGCACAGATACGCAGTATTTT. The encoded protein is CASSLDSTDTQYF.